One and the same sample provided the 23 T cell receptor beta chains below, sequenced in a study of T cell repertoires in cytomegalovirus infection. These receptors have no known antigen. TCRdb redid the calling of the reads with MiXCR, one entry per CDR3 protein. The sample shows hundreds of thousands of distinct CDR3 sequences, roughly a third of them seen only once. Material: cultured PBMCs, obtained from culture after CMV antigen stimulation. The receptors come from a human donor in good health (CMV status not recorded). Some clones in this sample may be carry-over from other donors' samples.

This clonotype was found a few times. V usage is TRBV7-2 and J usage is TRBJ2-1, with 7 nucleotides matching TRBD1. V was clipped by 1 base and J by 8 bases; unmatched bases: 8. Looked up from germline, CDR1 is SGHTA and CDR2 is FQGNSA. The CDR3 spans 15 residues. CDR3 protein: CASSLVGQARHEQFF. The CDR3 DNA sequence: TGTGCCAGCAGCTTAGTTGGACAGGCTAGGCATGAGCAGTTCTTC.

The rearrangement links TRBV4-1 to TRBJ2-3, with no clear D. Germline loops: CDR1 MGHRA, CDR2 YSYEKL. V lost 1 base, J lost 5 bases, and 10 bases lay in between. The CDR3 totals 14 residues. CDR3 nucleotide sequence: TGCGCCAGCAGCCAAGGGAATCCGGTAGATACGCAGTATTTT. Its translation: CASSQGNPVDTQYF.

This chain joins TRBV12-3 or TRBV12-4 and TRBJ1-5, with D maybe TRBD1 (6 bases). The V gene lost 6 bases and the J gene lost 2 bases, with 23 bases spanning the gap. The CDR3 has 18 amino acids. CDR3 DNA: TGTGCCAGCAGCCCAATGACAGGCACCGTTGGGGGCAATCAGCCCCAGCATTTT. Translation: CASSPMTGTVGGNQPQHF.

This sequence joins TRBV12-3 or TRBV12-4 and TRBJ1-5; the D is unclear. CDR3 length equals 13 residues. V shed 3 bases and J shed 9 bases, with 12 bases lying between them. The CDR3 reads CASSLETGWPQHF. CDR3 coding DNA: TGTGCCAGCAGTTTGGAGACCGGGTGGCCCCAGCATTTT.

The table lists this clonotype with a few counts. The V and J genes are TRBV7-2 and TRBJ2-5; the D gene is possibly TRBD1 (6 bases). CDR1 SGHTA and CDR2 FQGNSA come from the germline V gene. The CDR3 is 17 amino acids. The germline V and J ends were trimmed by 6 bases and 2 bases, with 22 bases remaining between them. In nucleotides, the CDR3 is TGTGCCAGCAGTCGAGGGGCCGTGCGCCAGGGGCAAGAGACCCAGTACTTC. Translated: CASSRGAVRQGQETQYF.

Concerning this clonotype: One end of the junction is discordant with germline, which a read error may explain. The gene calls are TRBV19 and TRBJ2-2; possibly TRBD1 for D (5 bases). This CDR3 spans 17 amino acids. CDR1 and CDR2 (germline): LNHDA, SQIVND (reference sequence). The CDR3 region has the DNA TGTGCCAGCAGTAGGGGTTTGTCGACCGGAACCGCCGGGGAGCTGTTTTTT. Its translation is CASSRGLSTGTAGELFF.

This clonotype was seen a few times. The CDR3 loop is CSARTASTDTQYF. CDR3 in DNA: TGCAGTGCCAGGACAGCCAGCACAGATACGCAGTATTTT. The genes are TRBV20-1 and TRBJ2-3, with D perhaps TRBD1 (6 bases). The V and J ends lost 6 bases and 0 bases respectively, with 10 bases between them. Per germline, CDR1 DFQATT and CDR2 SNEGSKA (reference sequence). This CDR3 region has 13 residues.

This clonotype was seen a few times. This chain connects TRBV7-9 to TRBJ2-1, with D unresolved. CDR3 size: 16 residues. V dropped 2 bases and J dropped 0 bases, with 11 bases sitting between them. Germline V CDR1 and CDR2: SEHNR, FQNEAQ (reference sequence). CDR3 in DNA: TGTGCCAGCAGCTTAAGTTCATGGGTCTCCTACAATGAGCAGTTCTTC. Translated, it gives CASSLSSWVSYNEQFF.

This chain links TRBV7-9 with TRBJ2-3, with D possibly matching TRBD1 (6 bases). From germline, CDR1 is SEHNR and CDR2 FQNEAQ (reference sequence). This CDR3 is 14 amino acids long. V was clipped by 5 bases and J by 0 bases, with 9 bases between them. CDR3 sequence reads: CASSHGQSTDTQYF. In nucleotides, the CDR3 is TGTGCCAGCAGCCATGGACAGAGCACAGATACGCAGTATTTT.

This clonotype has a single count. The chain links TRBV6-5 to TRBJ2-7, with a weak D call TRBD2 (5 bases). The CDR3 runs 14 residues. Germline CDR1 and CDR2: MNHEY and SVGAGI. V was shortened by 6 bases and J by 2 bases, with 14 bases between the two germline ends. The chain's CDR3 is CASRIELGTYEQYF. CDR3 nucleotides: TGTGCCAGCAGGATCGAACTAGGTACCTACGAGCAGTACTTC.

The table lists this clonotype with many counts. The chain links TRBV7-2 to TRBJ1-6; D is unclear. This CDR3 is built from 17 residues. Per germline, CDR1 SGHTA and CDR2 FQGNSA. The V and J ends lost 5 bases and 5 bases respectively, with 19 bases between them. Here the CDR3 reads CASSRRQSRAHNSPLHF. The CDR3 DNA reads TGTGCCAGCAGCCGGAGGCAGAGCCGGGCCCATAATTCACCCCTCCACTTT. The variable domain in full, with the rest retrieved from reference TRBV7-2 and TRBJ1-6, is GAGVSQSPSNKVTEKGKDVELRCDPISGHTALYWYRQSLGQGLEFLIYFQGNSAPDKSGLPSDRFSAERTGGSVSTLTIQRTQQEDSAVYLCASSRRQSRAHNSPLHFGNGTRLTVT.

The chain uses TRBV28 and TRBJ2-2, with a weak D call TRBD2 (6 bases). Trimming removed 1 base at V and 6 bases at J, with 15 bases between. The CDR3 is made up of 16 amino acids. Germline V CDR1 and CDR2: MDHEN, SYDVKM. The chain's CDR3 is CASSLYWGRTPGELFF. DNA for the CDR3: TGTGCCAGCAGTTTATACTGGGGGAGGACACCCGGGGAGCTGTTTTTT.

The chain carries TRBV27 and TRBJ2-3; 8 bases align to TRBD2. After removal of 0 bases from V and 2 bases from J, the junction contained 4 bases not matched to a gene. This CDR3 spans 16 amino acids. The germline CDR1 and CDR2 sequences are MNHEY and SMNVEV (reference sequence). The CDR3 DNA reads as TGTGCCAGCAGTTTATCGGCGGGGGGCCACACAGATACGCAGTATTTT. Translating gives CASSLSAGGHTDTQYF.

DNA for the CDR3: TGTGCCAGCAGTAAAAGACAGGGGGGGTTCTCTGGGGCCAACGTCCTGACTTTC. Protein product: CASSKRQGGFSGANVLTF. The chain recombines TRBV6-1 with TRBJ2-6; 9 positions match TRBD1. The V segment lost 5 bases and the J segment 0 bases; nucleotides outside the gene matches: 8. The CDR3 has 18 amino acids. The germline gives CDR1 MNHNS, CDR2 SASEGT.

This chain links TRBV9 with TRBJ2-3; the match to TRBD1 covers 7 bases. The CDR3 is made up of 15 amino acids. The V gene's germline CDR1 is SGDLS and CDR2 YYNGEE. The V gene end was trimmed by 2 bases and the J gene end by 2 bases; junction bases not matched to a gene: 5. CDR3 DNA: TGTGCCAGCAGCGTCGCAACAGGGGACACAGATACGCAGTATTTT. This sequence encodes CASSVATGDTDTQYF.

About this clonotype: Mismatch with germline at one junction end may stem from a read error. The chain combines TRBV20-1 with TRBJ2-1; D is perhaps TRBD2 (5 bases). From germline, CDR1 is DFQATT and CDR2 SNEGSKA (reference sequence). The CDR3 totals 15 residues. The CDR3 DNA follows: TGCAGTGCCAGAGGGTCTGTCTTACTTTACAATGAGCAGTTCTTC. This encodes CSARGSVLLYNEQFF.

This chain links TRBV4-1 with TRBJ1-5; no reliable D call. Looked up from germline, CDR1 is MGHRA and CDR2 is YSYEKL. The CDR3 runs 16 residues. V lost 0 bases and J lost 2, with 11 bases in between. CDR3 DNA sequence: TGCGCCAGCAGCCAAGAAAAGCAGATCGGCAATCAGCCCCAGCATTTT. This sequence encodes CASSQEKQIGNQPQHF.

CDR3 region: CASTILGQGEQPQHF. CDR3 nucleotides: TGTGCCAGCACAATATTGGGACAGGGGGAGCAGCCCCAGCATTTT. The chain recombines TRBV2 with TRBJ1-5; 11 bases map to TRBD1. V dropped 7 bases and J dropped 7; count of bases not matched to a gene: 9. Germline V gene lookup returns CDR1 SNHLY and CDR2 FYNNEI. The CDR3 has 15 amino acids.

The chain uses TRBV7-9 and TRBJ2-5, with D perhaps assigned TRBD1 or TRBD2 (6 bases each). Germline V gives CDR1 SEHNR, CDR2 FQNEAQ (reference sequence). Between the trimmed V and J ends, which lost 5 bases and 4 bases, there was a span of 14 bases. This CDR3 comprises 14 residues. The CDR3, as DNA: TGTGCCAGCAGCCCCACGGGGGCCATAGAGACCCAGTACTTC. Protein sequence: CASSPTGAIETQYF.

The count of this clonotype is one. The V and J genes are TRBV4-2 and TRBJ2-1, with D unresolved. Deletions cut 4 bases from V and 8 bases from J, with 9 bases between. In germline, CDR1 is LGHNA, CDR2 YNFKEQ. The CDR3 runs 12 residues. The CDR3 protein is CASSPSGHEQFF. The DNA for the CDR3 is TGTGCCAGCAGCCCTAGTGGGCATGAGCAGTTCTTC.

CDR3 sequence reads: CASSQGDRVTQYF. The CDR3 coding sequence is TGCGCCAGCAGCCAGGGGGACAGGGTCACGCAGTATTTT. This chain joins TRBV4-1 and TRBJ2-3; 9 positions agree with TRBD1. The CDR3 has 13 residues. The trim removed 3 bases at V and 9 bases at J, leaving 4 bases unmatched. Germline V CDR1 and CDR2: MGHRA, YSYEKL.

J is TRBJ2-1 and V is TRBV10-3; no clear D. This CDR3 is 13 amino acids long. V was cut by 1 base and J by 7 bases, with 8 bases left in between. Per germline, CDR1 ENHRY and CDR2 SYGVKD. The CDR3 protein is CAISELNWNEQFF. The CDR3, as DNA: TGTGCCATCAGTGAGTTAAATTGGAATGAGCAGTTCTTC.

This clonotype was picked up a small number of times. The gene calls are TRBV7-6 and TRBJ2-3; 11 bases fit TRBD2. The CDR3 contains 14 residues. J gave up 4 bases and V 7 bases, and 4 bases lay outside the gene matches. The germline V gene has CDR1 SGHVS and CDR2 FNYEAQ. The CDR3 sequence is CASTGLAEADTQYF. The CDR3 nucleotides read TGTGCCAGCACGGGACTAGCGGAGGCAGATACGCAGTATTTT.